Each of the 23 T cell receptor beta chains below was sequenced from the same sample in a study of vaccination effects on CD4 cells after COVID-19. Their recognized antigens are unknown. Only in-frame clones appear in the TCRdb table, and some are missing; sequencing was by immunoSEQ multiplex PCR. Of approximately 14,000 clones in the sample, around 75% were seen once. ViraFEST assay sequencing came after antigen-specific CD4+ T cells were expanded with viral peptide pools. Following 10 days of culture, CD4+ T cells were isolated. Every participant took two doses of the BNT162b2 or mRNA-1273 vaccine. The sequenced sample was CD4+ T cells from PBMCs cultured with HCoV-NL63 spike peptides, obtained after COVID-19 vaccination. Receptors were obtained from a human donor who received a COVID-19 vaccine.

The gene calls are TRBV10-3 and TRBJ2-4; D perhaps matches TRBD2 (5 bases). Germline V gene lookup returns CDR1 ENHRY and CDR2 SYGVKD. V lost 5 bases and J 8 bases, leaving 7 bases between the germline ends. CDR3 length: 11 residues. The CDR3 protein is CAISPGDIQYF. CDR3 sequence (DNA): TGTGCCATCAGTCCCGGGGACATTCAGTACTTC.

The CDR3 spells CASSEALSGSGNTIYF. DNA of the CDR3: TGTGCCAGCAGTGAAGCGCTATCGGGTTCCGGAAACACCATATATTTT. J is TRBJ1-3 and V is TRBV6-1; D unresolved. CDR1 and CDR2 (germline): MNHNS, SASEGT. V lost 0 bases and J lost 4, with 13 bases in between. This CDR3 has 16 amino acids.

CDR3 amino acids: CASSAATRPNTEAFF. Written as DNA, the CDR3 is TGCGCCAGCAGCGCAGCTACTCGTCCTAACACTGAAGCTTTCTTT. The V and J genes are TRBV5-1 and TRBJ1-1; D gene ambiguous. The CDR3 length is 15 residues. V lost 4 bases, J lost 2 bases, and 15 bases lay in between. Germline CDR1 reads SGHRS; CDR2 reads YFSETQ.

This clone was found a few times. DNA of the CDR3: TGTGCCAGCTCACCCCTCGGACAGGGAAATAATTCACCCCTCCACTTT. It codes for CASSPLGQGNNSPLHF. This chain joins TRBV18 and TRBJ1-6; 8 bases are a match to TRBD1. The CDR3 sequence is 16 residues long. V dropped 3 bases and J dropped 5; count of bases not matched to a gene: 6. CDR1 is KGHSH, CDR2 LQKENI, per germline.

The CDR3 nucleotides read TGTGCCAGTAGTCCCGGACAGGGGAGAAACACCATATATTTT. Translating gives CASSPGQGRNTIYF. The J gene is TRBJ1-3, the V gene TRBV19; 9 nucleotides align to TRBD1. CDR3 length equals 14 residues. Germline V gene sequence: CDR1 LNHDA, CDR2 SQIVND (reference sequence). The ends lost 5 bases at V and 5 bases at J; junction bases unmatched: 4.

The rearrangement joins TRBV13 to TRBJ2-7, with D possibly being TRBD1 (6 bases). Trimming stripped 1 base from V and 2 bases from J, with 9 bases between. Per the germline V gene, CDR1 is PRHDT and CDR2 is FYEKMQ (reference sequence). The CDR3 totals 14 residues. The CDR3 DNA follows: TGTGCCAGCAGCTTAGACCAGGGGACCTACGAGCAGTACTTC. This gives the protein CASSLDQGTYEQYF.

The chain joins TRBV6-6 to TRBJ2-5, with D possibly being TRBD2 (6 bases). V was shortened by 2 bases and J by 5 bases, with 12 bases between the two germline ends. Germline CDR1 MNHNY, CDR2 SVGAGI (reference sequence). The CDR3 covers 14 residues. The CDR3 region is CASSYGDSRETQYF. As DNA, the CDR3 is TGTGCCAGCAGTTACGGGGACTCTCGGGAGACCCAGTACTTC.

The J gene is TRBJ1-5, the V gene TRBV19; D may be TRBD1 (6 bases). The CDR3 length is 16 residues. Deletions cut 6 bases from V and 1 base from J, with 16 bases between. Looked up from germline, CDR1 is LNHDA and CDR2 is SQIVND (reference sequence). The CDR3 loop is CASRNTWGASNQPQHF. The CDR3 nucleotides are TGTGCCAGTAGAAATACCTGGGGGGCGAGCAATCAGCCCCAGCATTTT.

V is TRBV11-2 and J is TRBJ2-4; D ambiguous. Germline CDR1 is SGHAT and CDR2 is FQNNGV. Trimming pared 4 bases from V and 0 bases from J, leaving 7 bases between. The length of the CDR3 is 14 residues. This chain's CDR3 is CASSSRLAKNIQYF. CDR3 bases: TGTGCCAGCAGCTCCCGCCTAGCCAAAAACATTCAGTACTTC.

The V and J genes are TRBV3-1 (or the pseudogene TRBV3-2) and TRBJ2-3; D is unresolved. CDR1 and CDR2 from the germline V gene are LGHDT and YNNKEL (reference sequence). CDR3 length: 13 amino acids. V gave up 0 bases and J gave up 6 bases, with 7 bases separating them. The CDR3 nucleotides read TGTGCCAGCAGCCAAGATCATAGGGATACGCAGTATTTT. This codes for CASSQDHRDTQYF.

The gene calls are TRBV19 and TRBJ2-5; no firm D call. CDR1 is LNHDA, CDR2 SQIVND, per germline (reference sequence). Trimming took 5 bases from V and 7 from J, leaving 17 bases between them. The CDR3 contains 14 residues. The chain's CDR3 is CASSQVLESGTQYF. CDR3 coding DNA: TGTGCCAGTAGTCAAGTGTTGGAGTCCGGGACCCAGTACTTC. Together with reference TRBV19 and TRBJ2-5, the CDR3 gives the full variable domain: DGGITQSPKYLFRKEGQNVTLSCEQNLNHDAMYWYRQDPGQGLRLIYYSQIVNDFQKGDIAEGYSVSREKKESFPLTVTSAQKNPTAFYLCASSQVLESGTQYFGPGTRLLVL.

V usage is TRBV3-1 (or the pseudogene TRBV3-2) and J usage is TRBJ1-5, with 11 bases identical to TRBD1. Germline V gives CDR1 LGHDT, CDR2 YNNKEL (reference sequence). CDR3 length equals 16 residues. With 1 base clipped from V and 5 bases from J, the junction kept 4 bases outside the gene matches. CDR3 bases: TGTGCCAGCAGCCAAGGAGGACAGGGGGCCTATCAGCCCCAGCATTTT. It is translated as CASSQGGQGAYQPQHF.

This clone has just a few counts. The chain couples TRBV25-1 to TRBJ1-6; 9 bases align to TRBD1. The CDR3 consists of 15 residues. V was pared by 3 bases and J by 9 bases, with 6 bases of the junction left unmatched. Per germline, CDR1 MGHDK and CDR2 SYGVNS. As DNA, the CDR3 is TGTGCCAGCAGTGAGTTGACAGGGGGTATTTCACCCCTCCACTTT. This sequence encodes CASSELTGGISPLHF.

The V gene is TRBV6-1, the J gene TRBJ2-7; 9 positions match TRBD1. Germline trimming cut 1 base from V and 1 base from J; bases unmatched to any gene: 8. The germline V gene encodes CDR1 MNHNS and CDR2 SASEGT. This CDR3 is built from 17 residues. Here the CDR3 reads CASSEGSGTGLSYEQYF. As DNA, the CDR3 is TGTGCCAGCAGTGAAGGGTCCGGGACAGGGTTATCCTACGAGCAGTACTTC.

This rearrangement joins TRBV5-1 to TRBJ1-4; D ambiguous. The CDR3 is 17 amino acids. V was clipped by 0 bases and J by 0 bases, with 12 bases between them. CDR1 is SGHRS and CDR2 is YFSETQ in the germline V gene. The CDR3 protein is CASSLEFGFSTNEKLFF. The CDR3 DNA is TGCGCCAGCAGCTTGGAATTCGGCTTCTCAACTAATGAAAAACTGTTTTTT.

CDR3 protein: CAIRGGNTEAFF. The CDR3 DNA follows: TGTGCCATCAGGGGGGGGAACACTGAAGCTTTCTTT. The chain joins TRBV10-3 to TRBJ1-1; a possible D gene is TRBD1 (5 bases). The length of the CDR3 is 12 residues. Trimming took 6 bases from V and 1 from J, leaving 6 bases between them. The germline gives CDR1 ENHRY, CDR2 SYGVKD.

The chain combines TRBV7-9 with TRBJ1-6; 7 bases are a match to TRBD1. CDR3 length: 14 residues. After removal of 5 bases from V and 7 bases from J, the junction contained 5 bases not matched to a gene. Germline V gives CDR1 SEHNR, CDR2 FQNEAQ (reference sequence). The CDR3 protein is CASSQGGINSPLHF. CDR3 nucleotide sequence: TGTGCCAGCAGCCAGGGGGGGATCAATTCACCCCTCCACTTT.

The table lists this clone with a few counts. The CDR3 here is CASSQLYSQPGTGGCSNQPQHF. CDR3 coding DNA: TGTGCCAGCAGCCAACTTTATTCCCAACCCGGGACAGGGGGCTGTAGCAATCAGCCCCAGCATTTT. The chain has TRBV3-1 (or the pseudogene TRBV3-2) and TRBJ1-5; 12 nucleotides match TRBD1. Germline CDR1 LGHDT, CDR2 YNNKEL (reference sequence). The CDR3 has 22 amino acids. V was clipped by 2 bases and J by 0 bases; unmatched bases: 17.

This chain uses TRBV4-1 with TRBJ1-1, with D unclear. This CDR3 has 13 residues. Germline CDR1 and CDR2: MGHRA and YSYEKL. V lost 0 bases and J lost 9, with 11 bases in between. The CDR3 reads CASSQDWGSKAFF. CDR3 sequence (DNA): TGCGCCAGCAGCCAAGATTGGGGTTCGAAAGCTTTCTTT.

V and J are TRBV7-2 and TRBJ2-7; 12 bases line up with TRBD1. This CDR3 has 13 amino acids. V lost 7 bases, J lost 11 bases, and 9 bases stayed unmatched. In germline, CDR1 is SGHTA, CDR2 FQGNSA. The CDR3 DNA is TGTGCCAGCACCAGGGGGACAGGGGGCTTGGAGTACTTC. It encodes CASTRGTGGLEYF. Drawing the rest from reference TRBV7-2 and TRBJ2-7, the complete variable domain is GAGVSQSPSNKVTEKGKDVELRCDPISGHTALYWYRQSLGQGLEFLIYFQGNSAPDKSGLPSDRFSAERTGGSVSTLTIQRTQQEDSAVYLCASTRGTGGLEYFGPGTRLTVT.

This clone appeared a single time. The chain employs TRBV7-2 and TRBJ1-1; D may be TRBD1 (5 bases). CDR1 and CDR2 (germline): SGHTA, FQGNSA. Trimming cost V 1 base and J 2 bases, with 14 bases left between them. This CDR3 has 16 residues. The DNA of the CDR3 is TGTGCCAGCAGCTTAGATGGGGCGGTTCCCAACACTGAAGCTTTCTTT. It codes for CASSLDGAVPNTEAFF.

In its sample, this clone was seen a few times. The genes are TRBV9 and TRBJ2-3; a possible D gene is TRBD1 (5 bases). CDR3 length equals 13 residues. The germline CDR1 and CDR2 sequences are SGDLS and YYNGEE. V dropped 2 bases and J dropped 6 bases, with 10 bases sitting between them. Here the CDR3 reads CASSVRDPDTQYF. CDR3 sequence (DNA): TGTGCCAGCAGCGTCAGGGATCCGGATACGCAGTATTTT.

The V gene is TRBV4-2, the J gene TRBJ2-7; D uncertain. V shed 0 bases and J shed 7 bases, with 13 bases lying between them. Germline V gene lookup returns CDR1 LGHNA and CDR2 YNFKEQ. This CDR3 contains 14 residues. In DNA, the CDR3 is TGTGCCAGCAGCCAAGATTCCGGTGTCTGGGAGCAGTACTTC. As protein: CASSQDSGVWEQYF.